These 8 T cell receptor beta chains came from one sample sequenced in a study of early T cells in non-severe SARS-CoV-2 infection. MiXCR, applied by TCRdb to the 5' RACE reads, yields one record per CDR3 protein. The top ten clones hold roughly a tenth of a sample with around 53,000 distinct CDR3 sequences, about 11% of them seen once. Sequencing was performed on whole blood. These receptors came from an adult who was a healthcare worker with PCR-confirmed SARS-CoV-2 infection or an uninfected control (not recorded which).

V usage is TRBV27 and J usage is TRBJ1-1; 8 bases align to TRBD1. Per the germline V gene, CDR1 is MNHEY and CDR2 is SMNVEV (reference sequence). The CDR3 loop spans 16 amino acids. V lost 6 bases and J lost 5; bases outside the gene matches: 14. CDR3 sequence reads: CASRVRQTGEGTEAFF. The DNA for the CDR3 is TGTGCCAGCAGGGTACGCCAGACAGGGGAGGGGACTGAAGCTTTCTTT.

This clonotype was seen ten or more times. V gene TRBV28 combines with J gene TRBJ2-4, with TRBD2 identical over 11 bases. CDR1 and CDR2 from the germline V gene are MDHEN and SYDVKM. V shed 2 bases, J shed 0 bases, and the junction held 6 bases outside the gene matches. CDR3 length equals 18 residues. The CDR3 reads CASSLRLAGGQAKNIQYF. In nucleotides, the CDR3 is TGTGCCAGCAGTTTAAGGCTAGCGGGGGGCCAAGCCAAAAACATTCAGTACTTC.

This clonotype was detected only a few times. The gene calls are TRBV27 and TRBJ2-1; D is tentatively TRBD1 or TRBD2 (6 bases each). V lost 5 bases and J 2 bases, leaving 16 bases between the germline ends. Germline V gene sequence: CDR1 MNHEY, CDR2 SMNVEV (reference sequence). The CDR3 length is 16 residues. CDR3 loop: CASSRGGGIAYNEQFF. The CDR3 coding sequence is TGTGCCAGCAGTCGCGGAGGGGGGATCGCCTACAATGAGCAGTTCTTC.

A few counts support this clonotype. V and J are TRBV18 and TRBJ1-1, with a tentative D call TRBD1 (6 bases). CDR1 KGHSH and CDR2 LQKENI come from the germline V gene. Trimming took off 0 bases at V and 4 bases at J, with 15 bases between the two ends. This CDR3 has 16 residues. The CDR3 loop is CASSPPAGEGATEAFF. CDR3 DNA sequence: TGTGCCAGCTCACCACCGGCAGGGGAAGGTGCCACTGAAGCTTTCTTT.

This chain connects TRBV2 to TRBJ2-2, with TRBD1 matching over 12 bases. Germline V gives CDR1 SNHLY, CDR2 FYNNEI. The CDR3 has 15 residues. V dropped 7 bases and J dropped 7; count of bases not matched to a gene: 7. CDR3 sequence (DNA): TGTGCCAGCAACAGGGACAGGGGGCTAGACGGGGAGCTGTTTTTT. Its protein is CASNRDRGLDGELFF.

This clonotype was observed a handful of times. This chain joins TRBV20-1 and TRBJ2-1; TRBD1 aligns across 9 bases. Trimming took 5 bases from V and 2 from J; bases not matched to a gene: 7. Germline V gene data show CDR1 as DFQATT and CDR2 as SNEGSKA (reference sequence). The CDR3 length is 15 residues. CDR3 in DNA: TGCAGTGCTCCCCCGACAGGGGGGGCCTACAATGAGCAGTTCTTC. Protein: CSAPPTGGAYNEQFF.

The chain has TRBV9 and TRBJ2-1; D is undetermined. The V and J ends lost 0 bases and 5 bases respectively, with 3 bases between them. Germline CDR1 is SGDLS and CDR2 is YYNGEE. The CDR3 runs to 12 residues. In nucleotides, the CDR3 is TGTGCCAGCAGCGTAGCGGACAATGAGCAGTTCTTC. Its protein is CASSVADNEQFF.

At least ten counts were recorded for this clonotype. This rearrangement joins TRBV27 to TRBJ1-4; weak D call: TRBD1 (5 bases). The CDR3 sequence is 15 residues long. Germline lookup yields CDR1 MNHEY and CDR2 SMNVEV (reference sequence). The V and J ends lost 3 bases and 7 bases respectively, with 15 bases between them. The CDR3 here is CASSFGATAVEKLFF. The CDR3 DNA sequence: TGTGCCAGCAGTTTCGGGGCCACCGCGGTTGAAAAACTGTTTTTT.